This TCR beta chain derives from a study of graft-versus-host responses after intestinal transplantation. Background on the study: Recipients underwent multivisceral, liver-intestinal, or isolated intestinal transplants. Following induction with anti-thymocyte globulin, all recipients were given tacrolimus and steroids for around three years.

Sequenced by immunoSEQ multiplex PCR; TCRdb stores in-frame clones only, minus some. The data hold tens of thousands of clones, with roughly 91% observed a single time. About this clone: No antigen is known for it.

Study-wide results and caveats: Researchers found GvH clones in recipient marrow, and some showed up first in ileum or blood. With peak circulating GvH clone levels came an association with early post-transplant HvG declines.

There are 14 residues in the CDR3. Germline CDR1 SNHLY, CDR2 FYNNEI. The V and J ends lost 10 bases and 2 bases, in that order; junction bases with no gene match: 7. The chain combines TRBV2 with TRBJ2-2, with TRBD1 matching over 7 bases. The sequenced sample was unstimulated CD8+ T cells sorted from spleen or lymph node cells, obtained before intestinal transplant. The source is a human donor who received an intestinal transplant. The CDR3 region has the DNA TGTGCCACCTCACAGGGGTTCAACACCGGGGAGCTGTTTTTT. Its translation: CATSQGFNTGELFF.